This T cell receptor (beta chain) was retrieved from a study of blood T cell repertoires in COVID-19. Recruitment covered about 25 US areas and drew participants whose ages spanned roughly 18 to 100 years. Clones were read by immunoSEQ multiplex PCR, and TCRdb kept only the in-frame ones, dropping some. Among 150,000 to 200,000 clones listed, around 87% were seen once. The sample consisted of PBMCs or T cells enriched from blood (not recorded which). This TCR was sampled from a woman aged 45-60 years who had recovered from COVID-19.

The CDR3 DNA is TGTGCCAGCAGTTTATTCCCGGCGGGCCAAGAGACCCAGTACTTC. Its protein is CASSLFPAGQETQYF. The chain recombines TRBV27 with TRBJ2-5, with a possible D match to TRBD2 (5 bases). The germline V gene encodes CDR1 MNHEY and CDR2 SMNVEV (reference sequence). Trimming left V 1 base short and J 1 base short, with 10 bases between. There are 15 residues in the CDR3.